These T cell receptor beta chains were read from a single sample in a study of blood T cell repertoires in COVID-19. Repertoires were generated with immunoSEQ multiplex PCR, while TCRdb's copy carries only in-frame clones and drops some. Here the sample spans under 350,000 clones, 80% to 90% being singletons. Sample: PBMCs or T cells enriched from blood (not recorded which). The source is a woman in her forties with acute COVID-19. Both conserved end residues are part of each CDR3. D genes are given only for firm matches. Expanded clones are given a class, and other clones once, few, many or no size at all.

CDR3 DNA: TGCAGTGCTAGTCTCACAGGGGTAGATACGCAGTATTTT; CDR3 protein: CSASLTGVDTQYF; D gene: TRBD1; V gene: TRBV20-1; clone size: .; J gene: TRBJ2-3
CDR3 DNA: TGCGCCAGCAGCTTGGCGGGTTACCACGAGCAGTACTTC; CDR3 protein: CASSLAGYHEQYF; D gene: .; V gene: TRBV5-1; clone size: .; J gene: TRBJ2-7
CDR3 DNA: TGTGCCAGCAGCCTCGGAACAGGGAAAACAGATACGCAGTATTTT; CDR3 protein: CASSLGTGKTDTQYF; D gene: .; V gene: TRBV3-1/TRBV3-2; clone size: .; J gene: TRBJ2-3
CDR3 DNA: TGTGCCAGCAGATCAATCTCTTTGGGCGTGAAGCTGTTTTTT; CDR3 protein: CASRSISLGVKLFF; D gene: .; V gene: TRBV6-5; clone size: once; J gene: TRBJ2-2
CDR3 DNA: TGTGCCAGCAGTCCGCCCCCCCACAAAGAGACCCAGTACTTC; CDR3 protein: CASSPPPHKETQYF; D gene: .; V gene: TRBV27; clone size: .; J gene: TRBJ2-5
CDR3 DNA: TGTGCCAGCAGTCAAAAGACAGGTCTCAATCAGCCCCAGCATTTT; CDR3 protein: CASSQKTGLNQPQHF; D gene: .; V gene: TRBV7-2; clone size: .; J gene: TRBJ1-5
CDR3 DNA: TGTGCCAGCTCACTGAAGGCGAGAGGAGGAGCTAACTATGGCTACACCTTC; CDR3 protein: CASSLKARGGANYGYTF; D gene: .; V gene: TRBV18; clone size: .; J gene: TRBJ1-2
CDR3 DNA: TGCAGCGCCGGAGCGGGGGGGTACACAGATACGCAGTATTTT; CDR3 protein: CSAGAGGYTDTQYF; D gene: TRBD2; V gene: TRBV29-1; clone size: .; J gene: TRBJ2-3
CDR3 DNA: TGTGCCAGCAGCCCTAATAAAGTGACTCGCGAAGCTTTCTTT; CDR3 protein: CASSPNKVTREAFF; D gene: .; V gene: TRBV28; clone size: .; J gene: TRBJ1-1
CDR3 DNA: TGTGCCAGTAGTAGCGGATGGGACACTGAAGCTTTCTTT; CDR3 protein: CASSSGWDTEAFF; D gene: .; V gene: TRBV19; clone size: few; J gene: TRBJ1-1
CDR3 DNA: TGTGCCAGCAGCTTGGGGGGGGAGAACACTGAAGCTTTCTTT; CDR3 protein: CASSLGGENTEAFF; D gene: .; V gene: TRBV11-3; clone size: once; J gene: TRBJ1-1
CDR3 DNA: TGTGCCAGCAGCTTAGTTGGCGGGGGTTTGAATGAGCAGTTCTTC; CDR3 protein: CASSLVGGGLNEQFF; D gene: TRBD2; V gene: TRBV7-9; clone size: .; J gene: TRBJ2-1
CDR3 DNA: TGCGCCAGCAGCACCGGACAAGCCCAAGAGACCCAGTACTTC; CDR3 protein: CASSTGQAQETQYF; D gene: .; V gene: TRBV5-1; clone size: .; J gene: TRBJ2-5
CDR3 DNA: TGTGCCAGCAGCTCCGGACTCGCATACGAGCAGTACTTC; CDR3 protein: CASSSGLAYEQYF; D gene: .; V gene: TRBV5-5; clone size: .; J gene: TRBJ2-7
CDR3 DNA: TGTGCCAGCAGCCGGGACACTGAAGCTTTCTTT; CDR3 protein: CASSRDTEAFF; D gene: .; V gene: TRBV7-9; clone size: .; J gene: TRBJ1-1
CDR3 DNA: TGCGCCAGCAGCCATGCCACAGGGGGGTACGGGGAGCTGTTTTTT; CDR3 protein: CASSHATGGYGELFF; D gene: TRBD1; V gene: TRBV4-3; clone size: few; J gene: TRBJ2-2
CDR3 DNA: TGCAGCGTCAATCGACTAAGGGATACGCAGTATTTT; CDR3 protein: CSVNRLRDTQYF; D gene: .; V gene: TRBV29-1; clone size: .; J gene: TRBJ2-3
CDR3 DNA: TGCAGCGTTGGTTATAACAATCAGCCCCAGCATTTT; CDR3 protein: CSVGYNNQPQHF; D gene: .; V gene: TRBV29-1; clone size: .; J gene: TRBJ1-5
CDR3 DNA: TGTGCCAGCAGCGTAGCTTCCACCGGGGAGCTGTTTTTT; CDR3 protein: CASSVASTGELFF; D gene: .; V gene: TRBV9; clone size: .; J gene: TRBJ2-2
CDR3 DNA: TGTGCCAGCAGCTTAACAGGGGGCTCTGGAAACACCATATATTTT; CDR3 protein: CASSLTGGSGNTIYF; D gene: .; V gene: TRBV7-3; clone size: once; J gene: TRBJ1-3
CDR3 DNA: TGTGCCAGTAGTATAGATCTTGCGCCTCTCCCCTACGAGCAGTACTTC; CDR3 protein: CASSIDLAPLPYEQYF; D gene: .; V gene: TRBV19; clone size: .; J gene: TRBJ2-7
CDR3 DNA: TGCGCCAGCAGTCATACCGGGACAGGGGGGTACGAGCAGTACTTC; CDR3 protein: CASSHTGTGGYEQYF; D gene: TRBD1; V gene: TRBV10-2; clone size: .; J gene: TRBJ2-7
CDR3 DNA: TGCGCCAGCAGCTTGGGGGGACAGGGAGACACTGAAGCTTTCTTT; CDR3 protein: CASSLGGQGDTEAFF; D gene: TRBD1; V gene: TRBV5-1; clone size: .; J gene: TRBJ1-1
CDR3 DNA: TGTGCCAGCAGCCCAAGGACAGGGTATAATGAAAAACTGTTTTTT; CDR3 protein: CASSPRTGYNEKLFF; D gene: TRBD1; V gene: TRBV11-2; clone size: once; J gene: TRBJ1-4
CDR3 DNA: TGTGCCAGCATCCCCGGCCCGGGGTTAGGAACTGAAGCTTTCTTT; CDR3 protein: CASIPGPGLGTEAFF; D gene: .; V gene: TRBV6-5; clone size: few; J gene: TRBJ1-1
CDR3 DNA: TGTGCCAGCGTACCACGATGGGCAGGGGGCAAACCCTACTACGAGCAGTACTTC; CDR3 protein: CASVPRWAGGKPYYEQYF; D gene: TRBD1; V gene: TRBV28; clone size: .; J gene: TRBJ2-7
CDR3 DNA: TGCGCCAGCAGCCAAACCACGGGGGGGTCGGGCAATGAGCAGTTCTTC; CDR3 protein: CASSQTTGGSGNEQFF; D gene: TRBD2; V gene: TRBV4-1; clone size: .; J gene: TRBJ2-1
CDR3 DNA: TGTGCCAGCACAACAATCAGGGGAAACACTGAAGCTTTCTTT; CDR3 protein: CASTTIRGNTEAFF; D gene: .; V gene: TRBV27; clone size: .; J gene: TRBJ1-1
CDR3 DNA: TGTGCCAGCAGCCTCGCTAGTAGGCAGTCCTACGAGCAGTACTTC; CDR3 protein: CASSLASRQSYEQYF; D gene: .; V gene: TRBV3-1/TRBV3-2; clone size: .; J gene: TRBJ2-7
CDR3 DNA: TGTGCCAGCAGCTTAACGGGGGACCAAGAGACCCAGTACTTC; CDR3 protein: CASSLTGDQETQYF; D gene: .; V gene: TRBV7-9; clone size: .; J gene: TRBJ2-5
CDR3 DNA: TGTGCCAGCACCTCGAAGGGGTCTGGGGCCAACGTCCTGACTTTC; CDR3 protein: CASTSKGSGANVLTF; D gene: .; V gene: TRBV5-4; clone size: once; J gene: TRBJ2-6
CDR3 DNA: TGTGCCAGCAGTGAAGCAGGGGCCGGTTACGAGCAGTACTTC; CDR3 protein: CASSEAGAGYEQYF; D gene: .; V gene: TRBV2; clone size: .; J gene: TRBJ2-7
CDR3 DNA: TGTGCCAGCAGCACCCCACCCCACCCCGGGGAGACCCAGTACTTC; CDR3 protein: CASSTPPHPGETQYF; D gene: .; V gene: TRBV6-2/TRBV6-3; clone size: .; J gene: TRBJ2-5
CDR3 DNA: TGCAGTGCTAGTTTGAGGGGTGGCCCAGGGGAGCCCCAGCATTTT; CDR3 protein: CSASLRGGPGEPQHF; D gene: .; V gene: TRBV20-1; clone size: .; J gene: TRBJ1-5
CDR3 DNA: TGTGCCAGCAGCGGGGGGGATTATAATGAGCAGTTCTTC; CDR3 protein: CASSGGDYNEQFF; D gene: .; V gene: TRBV9; clone size: .; J gene: TRBJ2-1
CDR3 DNA: TGTGCCAGCAGGGCTAGCGGTAACTACGAGCAGTACTTC; CDR3 protein: CASRASGNYEQYF; D gene: TRBD2; V gene: TRBV6-5; clone size: .; J gene: TRBJ2-7
CDR3 DNA: TGCGCCAGCAGCTTGGCCTTCGGGACAGGGGTAGGCACTGAAGCTTTCTTT; CDR3 protein: CASSLAFGTGVGTEAFF; D gene: TRBD1; V gene: TRBV5-1; clone size: .; J gene: TRBJ1-1
CDR3 DNA: TGTGCCAGCAGCCAAGACACGAGCGCGGCTTCCCATGAGCAGTTCTTC; CDR3 protein: CASSQDTSAASHEQFF; D gene: .; V gene: TRBV4-2; clone size: .; J gene: TRBJ2-1
CDR3 DNA: TGTGCCAGCAGCCTCAGCGGTAGCACAGATACGCAGTATTTT; CDR3 protein: CASSLSGSTDTQYF; D gene: .; V gene: TRBV28; clone size: .; J gene: TRBJ2-3
CDR3 DNA: TGCGCCAGCAGAGAACGAGTTGCGAGCCTTTATGGCTACACCTTC; CDR3 protein: CASRERVASLYGYTF; D gene: .; V gene: TRBV5-1; clone size: .; J gene: TRBJ1-2
CDR3 DNA: TGTGCCAGCAGTTACCCTAGCGGGAGGGCCTACAATGAGCAGTTCTTC; CDR3 protein: CASSYPSGRAYNEQFF; D gene: TRBD2; V gene: TRBV2; clone size: once; J gene: TRBJ2-1
CDR3 DNA: TGTGCCAGCAGCTTAAGTCACAGGGACTATGGCTACACCTTC; CDR3 protein: CASSLSHRDYGYTF; D gene: .; V gene: TRBV7-8; clone size: .; J gene: TRBJ1-2
CDR3 DNA: TGCGCCAGCAGCCAGACGACACAGGGCTACGAGCAGTACTTC; CDR3 protein: CASSQTTQGYEQYF; D gene: .; V gene: TRBV4-1; clone size: .; J gene: TRBJ2-7
CDR3 DNA: TGTGCCATCAGTGATCGGACAGAGGGATATAACTATGGCTACACCTTC; CDR3 protein: CAISDRTEGYNYGYTF; D gene: .; V gene: TRBV10-3; clone size: .; J gene: TRBJ1-2
CDR3 DNA: TGTGCCAGCAGGGGACAGGCCTATGGCTACACCTTC; CDR3 protein: CASRGQAYGYTF; D gene: TRBD1; V gene: TRBV6-6; clone size: .; J gene: TRBJ1-2
CDR3 DNA: TGTGCCAGCAGCTTGGGACTCAGCACAGATACGCAGTATTTT; CDR3 protein: CASSLGLSTDTQYF; D gene: .; V gene: TRBV7-2; clone size: .; J gene: TRBJ2-3
CDR3 DNA: TGTGCCAGCAGCTCGACTAGCGGATCCTACGAGCAGTACTTC; CDR3 protein: CASSSTSGSYEQYF; D gene: TRBD2; V gene: TRBV11-2; clone size: .; J gene: TRBJ2-7
CDR3 DNA: TGTGCCAGCAGTGAAGCGCCGGGGACTCAGAACTATGGCTACACCTTC; CDR3 protein: CASSEAPGTQNYGYTF; D gene: .; V gene: TRBV2; clone size: .; J gene: TRBJ1-2
CDR3 DNA: TGTGCCAGCAGTGAAAACGGTCGGGTCGAGCAGTACTTC; CDR3 protein: CASSENGRVEQYF; D gene: .; V gene: TRBV6-1; clone size: .; J gene: TRBJ2-7
CDR3 DNA: TGTGCCAGCAGTTCACAGGGTAACAATTCACCCCTCCACTTT; CDR3 protein: CASSSQGNNSPLHF; D gene: .; V gene: TRBV7-9; clone size: .; J gene: TRBJ1-6
CDR3 DNA: TGTGCCAGCAGCAAAAGATCTGCAGTAAGGGGCTCCGAGCAGTACTTC; CDR3 protein: CASSKRSAVRGSEQYF; D gene: .; V gene: TRBV21-1; clone size: .; J gene: TRBJ2-7
CDR3 DNA: TGTGCCAGCAGGAGGGAGGATAGCAATCAGCCCCAGCATTTT; CDR3 protein: CASRREDSNQPQHF; D gene: .; V gene: TRBV6-5; clone size: .; J gene: TRBJ1-5
CDR3 DNA: TGTGCCATATCCCCAGGAAACTATGGCTACACCTTC; CDR3 protein: CAISPGNYGYTF; D gene: .; V gene: TRBV24-1; clone size: .; J gene: TRBJ1-2
CDR3 DNA: TGTGCCAGCAGCTTGGTGGGTCAGTCAGGGGAGACCCAGTACTTC; CDR3 protein: CASSLVGQSGETQYF; D gene: .; V gene: TRBV5-4; clone size: .; J gene: TRBJ2-5
CDR3 DNA: TGTGCTAGTGGTCTTCTTTCGACAGGGCCCACCGGGGAGCTGTTTTTT; CDR3 protein: CASGLLSTGPTGELFF; D gene: TRBD1; V gene: TRBV12-5; clone size: .; J gene: TRBJ2-2
CDR3 DNA: TGTGCCAGCTACTTGGACAGGGCGGATGGCTACACCTTC; CDR3 protein: CASYLDRADGYTF; D gene: TRBD1; V gene: TRBV6-5; clone size: .; J gene: TRBJ1-2
CDR3 DNA: TGTGCCAGCAGCTTGGAGGGGGACAGAAAAAACACTGAAGCTTTCTTT; CDR3 protein: CASSLEGDRKNTEAFF; D gene: TRBD1; V gene: TRBV5-5; clone size: .; J gene: TRBJ1-1